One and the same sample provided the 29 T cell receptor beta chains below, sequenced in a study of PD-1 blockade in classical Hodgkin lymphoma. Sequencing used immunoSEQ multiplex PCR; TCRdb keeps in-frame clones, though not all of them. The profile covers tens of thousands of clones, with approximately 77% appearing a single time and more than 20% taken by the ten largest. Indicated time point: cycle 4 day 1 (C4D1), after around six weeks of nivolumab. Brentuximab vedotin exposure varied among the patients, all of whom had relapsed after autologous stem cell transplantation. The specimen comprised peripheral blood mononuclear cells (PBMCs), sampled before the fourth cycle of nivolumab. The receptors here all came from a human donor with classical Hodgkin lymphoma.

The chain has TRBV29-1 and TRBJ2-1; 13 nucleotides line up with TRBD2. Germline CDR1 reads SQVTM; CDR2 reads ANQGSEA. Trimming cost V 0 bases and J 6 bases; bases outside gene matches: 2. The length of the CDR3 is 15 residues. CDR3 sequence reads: CSVEDGLAGANEQFF. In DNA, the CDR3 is TGCAGCGTTGAAGATGGACTAGCGGGAGCCAATGAGCAGTTCTTC.

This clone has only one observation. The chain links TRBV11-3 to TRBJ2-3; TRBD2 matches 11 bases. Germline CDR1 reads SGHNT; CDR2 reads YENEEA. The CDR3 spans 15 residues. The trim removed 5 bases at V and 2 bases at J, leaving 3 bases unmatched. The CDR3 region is CASSVTSGATDTQYF. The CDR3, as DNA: TGTGCCAGCAGCGTGACTAGCGGGGCCACAGATACGCAGTATTTT.

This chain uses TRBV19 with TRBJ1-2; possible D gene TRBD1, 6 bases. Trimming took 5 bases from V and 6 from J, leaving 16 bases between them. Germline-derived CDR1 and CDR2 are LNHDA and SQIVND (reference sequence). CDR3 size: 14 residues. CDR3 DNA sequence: TGTGCCAGTAGTCCTTGGACAGATAAAGATGGCTACACCTTC. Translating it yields CASSPWTDKDGYTF.

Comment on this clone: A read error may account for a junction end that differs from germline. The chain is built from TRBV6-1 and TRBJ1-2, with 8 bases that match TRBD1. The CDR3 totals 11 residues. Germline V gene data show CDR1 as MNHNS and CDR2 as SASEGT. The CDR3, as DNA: TGTGCCAGCAGTGAGGCGACAGGGGACTACTTC. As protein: CASSEATGDYF.

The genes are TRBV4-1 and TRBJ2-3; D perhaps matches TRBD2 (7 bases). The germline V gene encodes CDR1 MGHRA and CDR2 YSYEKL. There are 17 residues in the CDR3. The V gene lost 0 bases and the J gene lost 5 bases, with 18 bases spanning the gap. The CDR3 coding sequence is TGCGCCAGCAGCCAAGATTCCGGTGCGGGGGCTCGAGATACGCAGTATTTT. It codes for CASSQDSGAGARDTQYF.

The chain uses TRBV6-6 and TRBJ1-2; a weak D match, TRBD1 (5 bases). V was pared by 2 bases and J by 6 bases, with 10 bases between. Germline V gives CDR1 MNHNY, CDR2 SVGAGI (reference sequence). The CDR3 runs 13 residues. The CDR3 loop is CASSYPVTDGYTF. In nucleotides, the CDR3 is TGTGCCAGCAGTTACCCTGTGACAGATGGCTACACCTTC.

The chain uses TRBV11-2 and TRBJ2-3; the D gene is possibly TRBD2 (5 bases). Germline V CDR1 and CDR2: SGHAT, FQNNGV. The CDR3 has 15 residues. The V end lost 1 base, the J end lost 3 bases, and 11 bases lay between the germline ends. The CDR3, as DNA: TGTGCCAGCAGCTTAGGGACGGGGAAGACAGATACGCAGTATTTT. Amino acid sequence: CASSLGTGKTDTQYF.

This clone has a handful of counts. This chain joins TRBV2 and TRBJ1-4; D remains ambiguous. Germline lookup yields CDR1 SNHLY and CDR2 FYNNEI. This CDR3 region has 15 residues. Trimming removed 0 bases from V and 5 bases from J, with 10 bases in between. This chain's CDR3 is CASSEALKGNEKLFF. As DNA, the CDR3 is TGTGCCAGCAGTGAAGCCTTAAAGGGAAATGAAAAACTGTTTTTT. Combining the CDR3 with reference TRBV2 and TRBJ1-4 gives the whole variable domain EPEVTQTPSHQVTQMGQEVILRCVPISNHLYFYWYRQILGQKVEFLVSFYNNEISEKSEIFDDQFSVERPDGSNFTLKIRSTKLEDSAMYFCASSEALKGNEKLFFGSGTQLSVL.

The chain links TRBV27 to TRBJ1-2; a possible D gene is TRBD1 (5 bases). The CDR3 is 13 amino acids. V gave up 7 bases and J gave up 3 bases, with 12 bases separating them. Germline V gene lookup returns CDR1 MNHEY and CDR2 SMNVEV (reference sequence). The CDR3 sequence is CASKYTGHYGYTF. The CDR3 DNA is TGTGCCAGCAAATACACAGGCCACTATGGCTACACCTTC.

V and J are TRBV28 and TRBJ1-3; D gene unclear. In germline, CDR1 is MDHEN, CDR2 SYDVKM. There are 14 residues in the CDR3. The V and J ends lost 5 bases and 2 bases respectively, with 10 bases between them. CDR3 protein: CASSAQAAGNTIYF. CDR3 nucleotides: TGTGCCAGCAGTGCGCAGGCTGCTGGAAACACCATATATTTT.

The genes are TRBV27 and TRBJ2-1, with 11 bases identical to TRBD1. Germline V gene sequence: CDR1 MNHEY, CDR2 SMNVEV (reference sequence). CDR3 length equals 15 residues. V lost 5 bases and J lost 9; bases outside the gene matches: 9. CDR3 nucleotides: TGTGCCAGCAGTAGAATGGGACAGGGGGTGTCTGAGCAGTTCTTC. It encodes CASSRMGQGVSEQFF.

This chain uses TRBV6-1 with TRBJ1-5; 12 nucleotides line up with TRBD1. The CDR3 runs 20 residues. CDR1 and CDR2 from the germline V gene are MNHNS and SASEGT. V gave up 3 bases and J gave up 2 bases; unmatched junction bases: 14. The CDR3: CASSDMLGDRGRRGNQPQHF. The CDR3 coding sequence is TGTGCCAGCAGTGATATGCTTGGGGACAGGGGGCGACGGGGCAATCAGCCCCAGCATTTT.

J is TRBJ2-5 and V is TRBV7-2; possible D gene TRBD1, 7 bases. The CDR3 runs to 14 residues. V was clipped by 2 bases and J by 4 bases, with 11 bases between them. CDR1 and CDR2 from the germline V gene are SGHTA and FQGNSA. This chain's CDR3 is CASSLSEGAETQYF. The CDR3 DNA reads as TGTGCCAGCAGCTTATCGGAGGGGGCAGAGACCCAGTACTTC.

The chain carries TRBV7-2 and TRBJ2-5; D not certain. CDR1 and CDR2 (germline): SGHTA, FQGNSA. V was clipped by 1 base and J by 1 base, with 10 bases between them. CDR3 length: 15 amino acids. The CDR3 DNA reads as TGTGCCAGCAGCTTAGGAGGCGGTAGCCAAGAGACCCAGTACTTC. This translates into CASSLGGGSQETQYF.

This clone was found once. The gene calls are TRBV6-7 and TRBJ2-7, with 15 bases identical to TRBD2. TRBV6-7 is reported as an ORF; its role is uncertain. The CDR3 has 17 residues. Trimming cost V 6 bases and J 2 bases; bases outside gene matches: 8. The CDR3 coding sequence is TGTGCCAGCAGCCCCGGACTAGCGGGAGGGATCGCCTACGAGCAGTACTTC. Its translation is CASSPGLAGGIAYEQYF.

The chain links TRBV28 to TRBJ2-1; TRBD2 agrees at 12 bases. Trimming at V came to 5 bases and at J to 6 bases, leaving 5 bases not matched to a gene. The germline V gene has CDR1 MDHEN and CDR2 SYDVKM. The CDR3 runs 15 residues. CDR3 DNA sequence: TGTGCCAGCAGTCCCCAACTAGCGGGAGGCAATGAGCAGTTCTTC. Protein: CASSPQLAGGNEQFF. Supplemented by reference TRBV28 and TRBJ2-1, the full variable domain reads DVKVTQSSRYLVKRTGEKVFLECVQDMDHENMFWYRQDPGLGLRLIYFSYDVKMKEKGDIPEGYSVSREKKERFSLILESASTNQTSMYLCASSPQLAGGNEQFFGPGTRLTVL.

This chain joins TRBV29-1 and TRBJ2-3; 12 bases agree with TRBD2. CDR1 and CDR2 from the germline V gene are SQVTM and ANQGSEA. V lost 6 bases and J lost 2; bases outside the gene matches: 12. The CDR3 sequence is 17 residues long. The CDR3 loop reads CSVAGLAGLDFTDTQYF. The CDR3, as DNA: TGCAGCGTCGCGGGACTAGCGGGCCTCGACTTCACAGATACGCAGTATTTT.

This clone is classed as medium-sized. In DNA form, the CDR3 reads TGCAGCGCTACCACTAGTGGCGTATACGAGCAGTACTTC. As protein: CSATTSGVYEQYF. The V and J genes are TRBV29-1 and TRBJ2-7, with a tentative D call TRBD2 (5 bases). CDR3 length equals 13 residues. The germline gives CDR1 SQVTM, CDR2 ANQGSEA. The germline V and J ends were trimmed by 7 bases and 4 bases, with 17 bases remaining between them.

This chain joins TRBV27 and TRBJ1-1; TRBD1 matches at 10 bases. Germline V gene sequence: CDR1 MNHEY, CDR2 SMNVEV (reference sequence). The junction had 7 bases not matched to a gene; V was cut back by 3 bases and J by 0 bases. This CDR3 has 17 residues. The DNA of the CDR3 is TGTGCCAGCAGTTTTGGGACAGGGGAAGCTATGAACACTGAAGCTTTCTTT. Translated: CASSFGTGEAMNTEAFF.

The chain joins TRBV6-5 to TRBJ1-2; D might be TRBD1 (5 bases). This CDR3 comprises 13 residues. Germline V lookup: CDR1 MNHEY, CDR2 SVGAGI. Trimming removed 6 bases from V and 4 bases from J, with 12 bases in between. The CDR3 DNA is TGTGCCAGCAGCACTCCCCAGGGCTATGGCTACACCTTC. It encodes CASSTPQGYGYTF.

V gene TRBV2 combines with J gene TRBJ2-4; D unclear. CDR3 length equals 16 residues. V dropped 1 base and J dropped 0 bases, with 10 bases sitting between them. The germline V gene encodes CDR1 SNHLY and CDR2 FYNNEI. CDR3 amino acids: CASSEGVSLAKNIQYF. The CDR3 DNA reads TGTGCCAGCAGTGAAGGGGTGAGCCTAGCCAAAAACATTCAGTACTTC.

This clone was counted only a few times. The CDR3, as DNA: TGTGCCAGCAGTGCCGGGGGGGGGAATCAGCCCCAGCATTTT. It codes for CASSAGGGNQPQHF. The rearrangement links TRBV25-1 to TRBJ1-5; a weak D match, TRBD1 (5 bases). The length of the CDR3 is 14 residues. The germline V gene has CDR1 MGHDK and CDR2 SYGVNS. The V end lost 4 bases, the J end lost 4 bases, and 11 bases lay between the germline ends.

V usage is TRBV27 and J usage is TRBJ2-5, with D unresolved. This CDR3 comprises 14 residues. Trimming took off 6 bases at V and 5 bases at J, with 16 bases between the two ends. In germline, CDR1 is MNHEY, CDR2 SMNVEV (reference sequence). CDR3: CASRRTVGLETQYF. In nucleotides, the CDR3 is TGTGCCAGCAGAAGGACCGTCGGGCTCGAGACCCAGTACTTC.

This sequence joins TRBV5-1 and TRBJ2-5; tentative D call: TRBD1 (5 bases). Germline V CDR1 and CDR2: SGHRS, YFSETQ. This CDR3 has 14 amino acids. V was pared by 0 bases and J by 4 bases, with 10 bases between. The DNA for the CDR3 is TGCGCCAGCAGCTTGGGGGGCGGTTTAGAGACCCAGTACTTC. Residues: CASSLGGGLETQYF.

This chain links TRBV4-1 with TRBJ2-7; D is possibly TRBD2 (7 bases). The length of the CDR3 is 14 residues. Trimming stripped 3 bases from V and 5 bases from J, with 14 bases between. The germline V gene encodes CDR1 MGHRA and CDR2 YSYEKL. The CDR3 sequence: CASSHAGARDEQYF. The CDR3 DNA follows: TGCGCCAGCAGCCACGCGGGGGCAAGGGACGAGCAGTACTTC.

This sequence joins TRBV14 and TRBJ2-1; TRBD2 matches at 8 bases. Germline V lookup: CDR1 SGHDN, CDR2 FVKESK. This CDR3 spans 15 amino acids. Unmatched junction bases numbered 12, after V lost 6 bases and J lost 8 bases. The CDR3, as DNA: TGTGCCAGCAGTCCCGAACTCGGGGGGGCCTATGAGCAGTTCTTC. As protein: CASSPELGGAYEQFF.

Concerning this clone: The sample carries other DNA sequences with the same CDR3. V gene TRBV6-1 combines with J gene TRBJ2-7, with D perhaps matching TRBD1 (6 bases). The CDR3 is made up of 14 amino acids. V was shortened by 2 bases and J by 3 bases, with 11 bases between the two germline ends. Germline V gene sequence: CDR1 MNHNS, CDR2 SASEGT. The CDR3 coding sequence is TGTGCCAGCAGTGAATCCCAGGGGAGCTACGAGCAGTACTTC. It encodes CASSESQGSYEQYF.

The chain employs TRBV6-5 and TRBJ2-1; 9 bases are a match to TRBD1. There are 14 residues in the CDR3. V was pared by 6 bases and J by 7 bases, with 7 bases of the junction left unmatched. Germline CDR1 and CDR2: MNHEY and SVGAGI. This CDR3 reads CASSADRGNNEQFF. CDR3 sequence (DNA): TGTGCCAGCAGCGCGGACAGGGGAAATAATGAGCAGTTCTTC.

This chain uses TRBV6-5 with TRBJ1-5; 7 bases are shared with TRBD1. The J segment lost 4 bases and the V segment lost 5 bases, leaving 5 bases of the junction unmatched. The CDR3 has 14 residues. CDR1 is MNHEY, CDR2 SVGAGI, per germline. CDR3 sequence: CASSPGQPNQPQHF. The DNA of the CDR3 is TGTGCCAGCAGTCCGGGACAGCCTAATCAGCCCCAGCATTTT.